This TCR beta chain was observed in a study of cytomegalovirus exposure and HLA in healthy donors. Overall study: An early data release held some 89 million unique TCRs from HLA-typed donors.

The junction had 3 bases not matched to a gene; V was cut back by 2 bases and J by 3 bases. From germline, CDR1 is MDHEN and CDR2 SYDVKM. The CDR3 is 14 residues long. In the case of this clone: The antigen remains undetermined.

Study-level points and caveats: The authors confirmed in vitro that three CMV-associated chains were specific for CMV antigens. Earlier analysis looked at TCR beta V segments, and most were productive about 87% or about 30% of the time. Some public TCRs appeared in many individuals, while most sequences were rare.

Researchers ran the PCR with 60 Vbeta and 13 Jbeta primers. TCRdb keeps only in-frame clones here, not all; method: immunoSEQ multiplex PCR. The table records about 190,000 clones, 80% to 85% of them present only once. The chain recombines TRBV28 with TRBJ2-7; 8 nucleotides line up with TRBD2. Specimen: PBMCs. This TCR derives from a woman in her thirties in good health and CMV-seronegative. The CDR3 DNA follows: TGTGCCAGCAGTTTACCCGCGGGGGGCTACGAGCAGTACTTC. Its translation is CASSLPAGGYEQYF.